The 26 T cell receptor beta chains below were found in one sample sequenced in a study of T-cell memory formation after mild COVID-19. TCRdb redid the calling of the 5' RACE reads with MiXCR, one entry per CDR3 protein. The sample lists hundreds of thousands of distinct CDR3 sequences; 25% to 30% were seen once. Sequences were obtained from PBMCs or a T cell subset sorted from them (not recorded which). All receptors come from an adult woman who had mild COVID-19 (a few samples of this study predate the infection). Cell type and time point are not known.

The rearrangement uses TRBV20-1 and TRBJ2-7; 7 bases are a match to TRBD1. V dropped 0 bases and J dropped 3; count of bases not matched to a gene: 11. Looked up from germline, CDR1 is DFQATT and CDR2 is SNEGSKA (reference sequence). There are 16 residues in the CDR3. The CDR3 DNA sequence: TGCAGTGCTAGAGATATATTGGACAGGACGGTCTACGAGCAGTACTTC. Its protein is CSARDILDRTVYEQYF.

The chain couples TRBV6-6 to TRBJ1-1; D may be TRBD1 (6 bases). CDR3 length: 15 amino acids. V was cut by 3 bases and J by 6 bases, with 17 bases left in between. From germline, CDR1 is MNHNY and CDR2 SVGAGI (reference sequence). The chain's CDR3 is CASSYPGTNSAEAFF. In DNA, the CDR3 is TGTGCCAGCAGTTATCCCGGGACAAACAGCGCTGAAGCTTTCTTT.

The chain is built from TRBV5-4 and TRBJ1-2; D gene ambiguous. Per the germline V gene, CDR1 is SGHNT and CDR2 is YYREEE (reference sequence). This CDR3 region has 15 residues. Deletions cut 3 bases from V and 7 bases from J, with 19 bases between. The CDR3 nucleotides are TGTGCCAGCAGCTCGGACTCTCTCCTCTATGGTGGCTACACCTTC. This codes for CASSSDSLLYGGYTF.

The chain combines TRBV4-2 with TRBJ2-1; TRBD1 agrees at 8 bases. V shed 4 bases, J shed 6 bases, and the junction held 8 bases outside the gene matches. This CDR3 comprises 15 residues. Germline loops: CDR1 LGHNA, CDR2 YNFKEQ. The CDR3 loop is CASSLSGQDPNEQFF. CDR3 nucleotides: TGTGCCAGCAGCCTTTCGGGACAGGACCCCAATGAGCAGTTCTTC.

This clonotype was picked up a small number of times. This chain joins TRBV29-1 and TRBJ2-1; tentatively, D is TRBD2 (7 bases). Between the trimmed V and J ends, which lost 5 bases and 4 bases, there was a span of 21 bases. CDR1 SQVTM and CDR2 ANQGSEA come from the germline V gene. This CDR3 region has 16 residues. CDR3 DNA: TGCAGCGTTCTCGGGGGGCAGGGACTGATATACAATGAGCAGTTCTTC. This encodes CSVLGGQGLIYNEQFF.

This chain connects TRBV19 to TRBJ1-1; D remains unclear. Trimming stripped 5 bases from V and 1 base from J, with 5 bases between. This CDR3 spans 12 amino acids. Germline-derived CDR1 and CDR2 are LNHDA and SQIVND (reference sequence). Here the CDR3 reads CASSEANTEAFF. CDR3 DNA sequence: TGTGCCAGTAGTGAGGCGAACACTGAAGCTTTCTTT.

The DNA of the CDR3 is TGTGCCAGCAGCCGGGGCGGTCCGAGGCGAGAGACCCAGTACTTC. This gives the protein CASSRGGPRRETQYF. The rearrangement uses TRBV7-9 and TRBJ2-5; D might be TRBD1 or TRBD2, each matching 5 bases. V lost 5 bases and J 4 bases, leaving 17 bases between the germline ends. The germline CDR1 and CDR2 sequences are SEHNR and FQNEAQ (reference sequence). There are 15 residues in the CDR3.

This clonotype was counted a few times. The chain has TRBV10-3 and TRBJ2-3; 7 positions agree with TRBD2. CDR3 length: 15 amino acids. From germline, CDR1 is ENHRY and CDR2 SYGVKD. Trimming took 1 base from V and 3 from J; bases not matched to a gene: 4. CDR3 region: CAISELPGGTDTQYF. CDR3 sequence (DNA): TGTGCCATCAGTGAGTTGCCGGGGGGAACAGATACGCAGTATTTT.

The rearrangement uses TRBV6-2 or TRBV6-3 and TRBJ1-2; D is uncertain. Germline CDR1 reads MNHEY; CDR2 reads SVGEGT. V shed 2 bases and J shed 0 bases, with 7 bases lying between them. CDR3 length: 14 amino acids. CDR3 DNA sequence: TGTGCCAGCAGTTACGGCGGACCTAACTATGGCTACACCTTC. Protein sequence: CASSYGGPNYGYTF.

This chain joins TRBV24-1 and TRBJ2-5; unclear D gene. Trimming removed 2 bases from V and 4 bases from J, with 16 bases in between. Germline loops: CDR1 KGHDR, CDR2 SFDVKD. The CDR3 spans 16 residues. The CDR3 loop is CATSDSEGPWAETQYF. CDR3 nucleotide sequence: TGTGCCACCAGTGATTCGGAAGGCCCGTGGGCAGAGACCCAGTACTTC.

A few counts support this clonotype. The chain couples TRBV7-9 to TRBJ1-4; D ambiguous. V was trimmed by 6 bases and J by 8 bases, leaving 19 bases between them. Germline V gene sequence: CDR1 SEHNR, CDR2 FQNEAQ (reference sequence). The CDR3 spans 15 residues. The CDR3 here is CASSYTRGYEEKLFF. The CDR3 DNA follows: TGTGCCAGCAGTTATACGCGGGGATATGAGGAAAAACTGTTTTTT.

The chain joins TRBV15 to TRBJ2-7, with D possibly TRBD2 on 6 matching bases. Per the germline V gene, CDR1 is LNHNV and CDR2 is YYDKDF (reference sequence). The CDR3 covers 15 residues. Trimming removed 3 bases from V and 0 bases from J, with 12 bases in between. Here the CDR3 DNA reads TGTGCCACCAGCAGCGGGGCCGGGAGCTCCTACGAGCAGTACTTC. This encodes CATSSGAGSSYEQYF.

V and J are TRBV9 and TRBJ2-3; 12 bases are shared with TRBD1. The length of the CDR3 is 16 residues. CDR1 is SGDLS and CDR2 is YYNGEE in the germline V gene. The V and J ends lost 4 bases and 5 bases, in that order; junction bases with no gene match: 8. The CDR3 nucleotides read TGTGCCAGCAGCCCGGGGGACAGGGGGCTTAGAGATACGCAGTATTTT. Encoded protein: CASSPGDRGLRDTQYF.

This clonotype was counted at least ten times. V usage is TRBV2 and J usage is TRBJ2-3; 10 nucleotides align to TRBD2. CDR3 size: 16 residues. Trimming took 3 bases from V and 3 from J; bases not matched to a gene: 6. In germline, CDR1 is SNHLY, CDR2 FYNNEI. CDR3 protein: CASSDNSGRRTDTQYF. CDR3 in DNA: TGTGCCAGCAGTGATAATAGCGGGAGGCGAACAGATACGCAGTATTTT.

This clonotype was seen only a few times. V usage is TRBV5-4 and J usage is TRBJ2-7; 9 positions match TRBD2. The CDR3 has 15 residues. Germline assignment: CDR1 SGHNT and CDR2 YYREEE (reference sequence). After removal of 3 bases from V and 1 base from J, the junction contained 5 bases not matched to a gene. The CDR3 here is CASSSDLAGSYEQYF. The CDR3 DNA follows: TGTGCCAGCAGCTCCGACCTAGCGGGGTCCTACGAGCAGTACTTC.

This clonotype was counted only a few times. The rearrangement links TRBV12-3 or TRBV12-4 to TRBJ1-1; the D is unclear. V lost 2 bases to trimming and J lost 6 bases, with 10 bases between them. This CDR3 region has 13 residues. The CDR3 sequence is CASSLNGWSEAFF. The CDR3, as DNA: TGTGCCAGCAGTTTAAACGGGTGGTCTGAAGCTTTCTTT.

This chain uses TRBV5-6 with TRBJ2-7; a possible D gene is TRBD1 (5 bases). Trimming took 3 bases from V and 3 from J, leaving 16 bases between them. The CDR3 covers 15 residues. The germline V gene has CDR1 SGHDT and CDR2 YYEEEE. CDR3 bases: TGTGCCAGCAGCTCCCTCCGGACAATAAACTACGAGCAGTACTTC. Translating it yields CASSSLRTINYEQYF.

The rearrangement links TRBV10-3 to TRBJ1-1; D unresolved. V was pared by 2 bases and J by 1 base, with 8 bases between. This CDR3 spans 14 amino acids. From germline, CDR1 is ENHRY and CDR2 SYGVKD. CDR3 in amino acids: CAISESVGNTEAFF. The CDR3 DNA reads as TGTGCCATCAGTGAGAGTGTGGGGAACACTGAAGCTTTCTTT.

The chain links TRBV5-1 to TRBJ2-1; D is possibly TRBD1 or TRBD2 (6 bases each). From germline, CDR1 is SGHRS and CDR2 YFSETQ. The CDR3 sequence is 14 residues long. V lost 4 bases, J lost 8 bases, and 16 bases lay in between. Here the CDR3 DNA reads TGCGCCAGCAGCCTGACCCCGGGGGCTGATGAGCAGTTCTTC. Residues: CASSLTPGADEQFF. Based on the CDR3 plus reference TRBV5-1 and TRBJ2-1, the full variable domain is KAGVTQTPRYLIKTRGQQVTLSCSPISGHRSVSWYQQTPGQGLQFLFEYFSETQRNKGNFPGRFSGRQFSNSRSEMNVSTLELGDSALYLCASSLTPGADEQFFGPGTRLTVL.

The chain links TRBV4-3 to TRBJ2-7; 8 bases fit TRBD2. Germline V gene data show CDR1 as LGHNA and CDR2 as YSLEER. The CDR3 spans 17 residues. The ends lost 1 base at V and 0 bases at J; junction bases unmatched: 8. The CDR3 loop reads CASSQARTSPSSYEQYF. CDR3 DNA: TGCGCCAGCAGCCAAGCCCGGACTAGCCCTAGCTCCTACGAGCAGTACTTC.

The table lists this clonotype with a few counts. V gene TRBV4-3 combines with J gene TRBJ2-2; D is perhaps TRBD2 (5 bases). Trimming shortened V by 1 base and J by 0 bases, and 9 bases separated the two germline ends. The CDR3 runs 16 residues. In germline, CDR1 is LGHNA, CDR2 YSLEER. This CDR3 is CASSQGLAPNTGELFF. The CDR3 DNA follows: TGCGCCAGCAGCCAAGGTCTAGCCCCGAACACCGGGGAGCTGTTTTTT.

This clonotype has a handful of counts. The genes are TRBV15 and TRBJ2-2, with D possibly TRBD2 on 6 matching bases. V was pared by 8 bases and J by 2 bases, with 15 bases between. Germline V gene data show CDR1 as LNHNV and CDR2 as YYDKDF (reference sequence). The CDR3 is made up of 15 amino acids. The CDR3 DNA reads TGTGCCACCTCGGCACGGGAGATAAACACCGGGGAGCTGTTTTTT. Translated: CATSAREINTGELFF.

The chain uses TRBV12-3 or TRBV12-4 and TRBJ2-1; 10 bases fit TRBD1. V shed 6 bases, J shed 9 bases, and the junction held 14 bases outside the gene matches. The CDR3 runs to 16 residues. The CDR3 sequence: CASSDTGDRGRTEQFF. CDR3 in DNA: TGTGCCAGCAGCGATACCGGGGACAGGGGAAGGACTGAGCAGTTCTTC.

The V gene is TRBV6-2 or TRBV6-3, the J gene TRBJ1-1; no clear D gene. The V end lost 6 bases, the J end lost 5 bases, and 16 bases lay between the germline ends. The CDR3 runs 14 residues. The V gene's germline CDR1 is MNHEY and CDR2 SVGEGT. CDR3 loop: CASRPGRGETEAFF. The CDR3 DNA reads TGTGCCAGCAGGCCCGGGAGAGGAGAGACTGAAGCTTTCTTT.

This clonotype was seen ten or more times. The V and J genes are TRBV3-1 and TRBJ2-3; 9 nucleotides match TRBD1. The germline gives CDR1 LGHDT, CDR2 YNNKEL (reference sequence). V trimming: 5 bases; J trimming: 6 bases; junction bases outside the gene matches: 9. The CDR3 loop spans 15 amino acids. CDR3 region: CASSIRDRAHDTQYF. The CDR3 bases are TGTGCCAGCAGCATACGGGACAGGGCGCACGATACGCAGTATTTT.

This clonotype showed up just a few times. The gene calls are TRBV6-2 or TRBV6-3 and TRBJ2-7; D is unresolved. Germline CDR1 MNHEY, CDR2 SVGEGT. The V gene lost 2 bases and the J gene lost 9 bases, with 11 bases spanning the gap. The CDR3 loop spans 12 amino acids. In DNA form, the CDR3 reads TGTGCCAGCAGTTACGATCCGGGCCGGCAGTACTTC. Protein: CASSYDPGRQYF.